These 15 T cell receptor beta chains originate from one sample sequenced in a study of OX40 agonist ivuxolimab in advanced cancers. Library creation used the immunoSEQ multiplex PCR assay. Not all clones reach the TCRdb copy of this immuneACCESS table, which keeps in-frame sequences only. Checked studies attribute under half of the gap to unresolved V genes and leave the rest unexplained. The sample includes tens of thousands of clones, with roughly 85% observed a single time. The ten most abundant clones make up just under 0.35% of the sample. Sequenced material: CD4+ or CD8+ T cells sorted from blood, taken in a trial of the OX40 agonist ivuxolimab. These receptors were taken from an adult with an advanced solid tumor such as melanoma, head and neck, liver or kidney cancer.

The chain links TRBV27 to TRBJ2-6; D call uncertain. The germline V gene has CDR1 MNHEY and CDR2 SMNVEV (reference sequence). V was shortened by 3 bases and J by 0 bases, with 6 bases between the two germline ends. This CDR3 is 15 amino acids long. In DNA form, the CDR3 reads TGTGCCAGCAGTTTTTGGGGCTCTGGGGCCAACGTCCTGACTTTC. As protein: CASSFWGSGANVLTF.

The CDR3 sequence is CASSLVAGGTYEQYF. The CDR3 bases are TGCGCCAGCAGCTTGGTAGCGGGGGGAACCTACGAGCAGTACTTC. The V call is TRBV5-1, the J call TRBJ2-7, with 10 nucleotides matching TRBD2. The CDR3 totals 15 residues. Per germline, CDR1 SGHRS and CDR2 YFSETQ. V was clipped by 0 bases and J by 2 bases; unmatched bases: 2. Full variable domain (outside the CDR3, taken from reference TRBV5-1 and TRBJ2-7): KAGVTQTPRYLIKTRGQQVTLSCSPISGHRSVSWYQQTPGQGLQFLFEYFSETQRNKGNFPGRFSGRQFSNSRSEMNVSTLELGDSALYLCASSLVAGGTYEQYFGPGTRLTVT.

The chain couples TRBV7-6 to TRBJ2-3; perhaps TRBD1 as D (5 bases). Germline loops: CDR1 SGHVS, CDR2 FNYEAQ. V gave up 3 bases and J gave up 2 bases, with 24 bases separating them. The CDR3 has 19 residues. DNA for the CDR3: TGTGCCAGCAGCTTGGCGCGGCCCAGGGATTCCGCGCACACAGATACGCAGTATTTT. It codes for CASSLARPRDSAHTDTQYF.

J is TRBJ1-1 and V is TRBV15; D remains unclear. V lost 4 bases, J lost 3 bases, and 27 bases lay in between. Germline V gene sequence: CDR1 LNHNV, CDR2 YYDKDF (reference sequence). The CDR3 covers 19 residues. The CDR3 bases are TGTGCCACCAGCATCAGATTGGGGAGTATTTCATCGGTGGACACTGAAGCTTTCTTT. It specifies CATSIRLGSISSVDTEAFF.

CDR3 protein: CASSFQGAQETQYF. The DNA of the CDR3 is TGTGCCAGCAGCTTCCAGGGGGCTCAAGAGACCCAGTACTTC. The V call is TRBV5-6, the J call TRBJ2-5; 8 bases are a match to TRBD1. Unmatched junction bases numbered 2, after V lost 2 bases and J lost 2 bases. Looked up from germline, CDR1 is SGHDT and CDR2 is YYEEEE. The CDR3 has 14 residues.

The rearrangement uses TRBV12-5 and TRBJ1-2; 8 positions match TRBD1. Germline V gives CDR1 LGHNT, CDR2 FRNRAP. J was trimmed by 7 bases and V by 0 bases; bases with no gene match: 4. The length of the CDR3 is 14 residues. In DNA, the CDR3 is TGTGCTAGTGGTTTGGTTCCGGACAGGGTTGGCTACACCTTC. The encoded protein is CASGLVPDRVGYTF.

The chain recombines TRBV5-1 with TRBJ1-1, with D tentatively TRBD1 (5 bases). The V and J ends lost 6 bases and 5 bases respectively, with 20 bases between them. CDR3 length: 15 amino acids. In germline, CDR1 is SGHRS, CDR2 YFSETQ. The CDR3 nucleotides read TGCGCCAGCAAGGAACGGGACTACGAGGGAACTGAAGCTTTCTTT. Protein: CASKERDYEGTEAFF.

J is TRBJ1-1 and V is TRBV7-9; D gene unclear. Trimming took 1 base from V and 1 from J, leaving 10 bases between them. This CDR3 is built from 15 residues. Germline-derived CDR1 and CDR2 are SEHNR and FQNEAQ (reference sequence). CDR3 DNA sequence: TGTGCCAGCAGCTTAGGAGACGGACGGAACACTGAAGCTTTCTTT. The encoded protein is CASSLGDGRNTEAFF.

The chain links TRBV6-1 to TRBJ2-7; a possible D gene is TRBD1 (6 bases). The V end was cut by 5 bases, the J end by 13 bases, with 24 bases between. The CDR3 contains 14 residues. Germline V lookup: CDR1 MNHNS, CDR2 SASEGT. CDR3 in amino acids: CASSPAPGHGRGYF. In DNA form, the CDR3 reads TGTGCCAGCAGTCCAGCTCCGGGACATGGCCGCGGATACTTC.

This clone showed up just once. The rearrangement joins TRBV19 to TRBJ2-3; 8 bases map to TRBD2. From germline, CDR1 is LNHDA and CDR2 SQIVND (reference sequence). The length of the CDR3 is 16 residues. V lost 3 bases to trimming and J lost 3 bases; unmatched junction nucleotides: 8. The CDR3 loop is CASSIPPGGGTDTQYF. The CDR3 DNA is TGTGCCAGTAGTATCCCACCCGGGGGGGGAACAGATACGCAGTATTTT.

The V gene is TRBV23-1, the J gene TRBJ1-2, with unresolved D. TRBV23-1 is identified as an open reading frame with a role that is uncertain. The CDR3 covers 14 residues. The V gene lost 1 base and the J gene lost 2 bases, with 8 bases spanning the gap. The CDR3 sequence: CASSQCEPNYGYTF. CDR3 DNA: TGCGCCAGCAGTCAATGTGAACCCAACTATGGCTACACCTTC.

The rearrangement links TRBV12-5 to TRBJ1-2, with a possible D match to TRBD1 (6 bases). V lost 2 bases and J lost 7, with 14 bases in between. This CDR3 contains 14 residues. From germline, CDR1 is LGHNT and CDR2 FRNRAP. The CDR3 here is CASGLQQGGGGYTF. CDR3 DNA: TGTGCTAGTGGTTTGCAACAGGGAGGAGGTGGCTACACCTTC.

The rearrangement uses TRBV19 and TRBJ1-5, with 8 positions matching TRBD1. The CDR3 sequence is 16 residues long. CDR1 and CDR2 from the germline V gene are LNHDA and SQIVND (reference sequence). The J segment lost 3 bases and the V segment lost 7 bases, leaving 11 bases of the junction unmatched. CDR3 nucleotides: TGTGCCAGTAACAAATTGGACAGGGCGTACAATCAGCCCCAGCATTTT. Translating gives CASNKLDRAYNQPQHF.

In DNA, the CDR3 is TGCAGCACTCTAGCGGGGATTAGCACAGATACGCAGTATTTT. Translating gives CSTLAGISTDTQYF. The chain carries TRBV29-1 and TRBJ2-3, with 9 bases lining up with TRBD2. CDR1 is SQVTM, CDR2 ANQGSEA, per germline. CDR3 length: 14 amino acids. V was pared by 8 bases and J by 0 bases, with 6 bases of the junction left unmatched.

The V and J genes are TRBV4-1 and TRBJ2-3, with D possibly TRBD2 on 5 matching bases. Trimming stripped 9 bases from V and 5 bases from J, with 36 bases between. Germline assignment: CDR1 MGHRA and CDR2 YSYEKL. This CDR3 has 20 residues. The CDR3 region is CARPSSTNKPQRSAGDTQYF. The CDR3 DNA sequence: TGCGCCAGACCTAGTTCCACAAACAAACCCCAGCGGTCGGCCGGAGATACGCAGTATTTT.